These 17 T cell receptor beta chains share one sample of origin, sequenced in a study of blood T cell repertoires in COVID-19. Produced via immunoSEQ multiplex PCR; TCRdb's table is partial and in-frame only. The data show 70,000 or so clones, under 95% seen once. Sequencing was done on a sample of peripheral blood. Receptor source: a human donor in a cohort sampled during active COVID-19.

V and J are TRBV19 and TRBJ2-6; a possible D gene is TRBD2 (6 bases). Germline assignment: CDR1 LNHDA and CDR2 SQIVND (reference sequence). CDR3 length equals 15 residues. Trimming pared 2 bases from V and 2 bases from J, leaving 7 bases between. The CDR3 is CASSISGAGANVLTF. As DNA, the CDR3 is TGTGCCAGTAGTATATCGGGGGCTGGGGCCAACGTCCTGACTTTC.

The rearrangement joins TRBV5-1 to TRBJ2-7, with TRBD1 as a possible D gene (5 bases). Germline V CDR1 and CDR2: SGHRS, YFSETQ. The CDR3 has 15 residues. Trimming cost V 4 bases and J 1 base, with 15 bases left between them. CDR3 DNA sequence: TGCGCCAGCAGCACAGGACACATAGGGTCCTACGAGCAGTACTTC. This gives the protein CASSTGHIGSYEQYF.

V usage is TRBV11-2 and J usage is TRBJ1-3; 8 positions agree with TRBD1. Germline CDR1 reads SGHAT; CDR2 reads FQNNGV. After removal of 3 bases from V and 2 bases from J, the junction contained 12 bases not matched to a gene. CDR3 length: 18 amino acids. The CDR3, as DNA: TGTGCCAGCAGCTTCAATATGCAGGGGGCGACGACTGGAAACACCATATATTTT. Its translation: CASSFNMQGATTGNTIYF.

CDR3 in DNA: TGTGCCAGCAGTGCCAGGGGATCTGGAAACACCATATATTTT. Protein product: CASSARGSGNTIYF. The chain combines TRBV28 with TRBJ1-3; possibly TRBD1 for D (6 bases). V was trimmed by 5 bases and J by 1 base, leaving 9 bases between them. Germline assignment: CDR1 MDHEN and CDR2 SYDVKM. This CDR3 spans 14 amino acids.

This chain links TRBV18 with TRBJ2-7; the match to TRBD1 covers 9 bases. CDR1 is KGHSH and CDR2 is LQKENI in the germline V gene. Trimming cost V 3 bases and J 2 bases; bases outside gene matches: 8. The length of the CDR3 is 16 residues. As DNA, the CDR3 is TGTGCCAGCTCACCCGCCGGGACAGGGATCCCCTACGAGCAGTACTTC. Translated, it gives CASSPAGTGIPYEQYF.

The rearrangement joins TRBV18 to TRBJ1-1, with 7 nucleotides matching TRBD1. J lost 10 bases, V lost 3 bases, and 11 bases had no gene match. Germline V gene sequence: CDR1 KGHSH, CDR2 LQKENI. CDR3 size: 14 residues. CDR3 sequence reads: CASSPGTAGFVAFF. The CDR3 DNA is TGTGCCAGCTCACCCGGGACAGCCGGGTTCGTAGCTTTCTTT.

The chain carries TRBV9 and TRBJ2-7; possibly TRBD1 for D (5 bases). Trimming pared 0 bases from V and 0 bases from J, leaving 13 bases between. The CDR3 extends over 16 amino acids. Per the germline V gene, CDR1 is SGDLS and CDR2 is YYNGEE. The CDR3, as DNA: TGTGCCAGCAGCGTAGCTCCAGGAAGGGGCTCCTACGAGCAGTACTTC. The encoded protein is CASSVAPGRGSYEQYF.

This chain joins TRBV10-1 and TRBJ2-7, with D possibly TRBD2 on 5 matching bases. The length of the CDR3 is 18 residues. V was shortened by 0 bases and J by 2 bases, with 20 bases between the two germline ends. Germline V gene sequence: CDR1 WNHNN, CDR2 SYGVQD (reference sequence). The CDR3 DNA is TGCGCCAGCAGTGAGTCCATACCTTCACCGGGGTTGACCTACGAGCAGTACTTC. It encodes CASSESIPSPGLTYEQYF.

The V and J genes are TRBV7-9 and TRBJ2-7, with unresolved D. This CDR3 is built from 12 residues. Per the germline V gene, CDR1 is SEHNR and CDR2 is FQNEAQ (reference sequence). V was shortened by 5 bases and J by 3 bases, with 8 bases between the two germline ends. CDR3 nucleotide sequence: TGTGCCAGCAGCCCCCTCGTCTACGAGCAGTACTTC. It codes for CASSPLVYEQYF. The entire variable domain, with the rest obtained from reference TRBV7-9 and TRBJ2-7, is as follows: DTGVSQNPRHKITKRGQNVTFRCDPISEHNRLYWYRQTLGQGPEFLTYFQNEAQLEKSRLLSDRFSAERPKGSFSTLEIQRTEQGDSAMYLCASSPLVYEQYFGPGTRLTVT.

This chain connects TRBV4-2 to TRBJ1-3; unclear D gene. With 7 bases removed from V and 0 bases from J, the gap between germline ends came to 16 bases. The CDR3 is 16 amino acids. In germline, CDR1 is LGHNA, CDR2 YNFKEQ. The CDR3: CASTLENRRSGNTIYF. The CDR3 DNA sequence: TGTGCCAGCACCCTTGAGAACAGACGCTCTGGAAACACCATATATTTT.

This chain connects TRBV5-1 to TRBJ2-7; D is possibly TRBD1 (6 bases). Germline V CDR1 and CDR2: SGHRS, YFSETQ. The CDR3 totals 15 residues. Trimming left V 2 bases short and J 4 bases short, with 16 bases between. The CDR3: CASSLTPTGSYEQYF. The CDR3 nucleotides are TGCGCCAGCAGCTTAACGCCCACAGGGTCGTACGAGCAGTACTTC. Based on the CDR3 plus reference TRBV5-1 and TRBJ2-7, the full variable domain is KAGVTQTPRYLIKTRGQQVTLSCSPISGHRSVSWYQQTPGQGLQFLFEYFSETQRNKGNFPGRFSGRQFSNSRSEMNVSTLELGDSALYLCASSLTPTGSYEQYFGPGTRLTVT.

This clone was observed a single time. The gene calls are TRBV7-9 and TRBJ1-2, with 10 bases that match TRBD1. CDR3 length: 17 residues. The germline gives CDR1 SEHNR, CDR2 FQNEAQ (reference sequence). Germline trimming cut 6 bases from V and 4 bases from J; bases unmatched to any gene: 14. CDR3 sequence (DNA): TGTGCCAGCAGTCCCCCCACCGGGACAGGGGTTGTCTATGGCTACACCTTC. Translated, it gives CASSPPTGTGVVYGYTF.

The rearrangement joins TRBV27 to TRBJ2-2; D remains unclear. The germline V gene has CDR1 MNHEY and CDR2 SMNVEV (reference sequence). Deletions cut 5 bases from V and 0 bases from J, with 7 bases between. The CDR3 is 14 amino acids. The CDR3 DNA follows: TGTGCCAGCAGTCCCCCCACGAACACCGGGGAGCTGTTTTTT. It translates to CASSPPTNTGELFF.

The rearrangement links TRBV4-3 to TRBJ1-1; D is perhaps TRBD1 (5 bases). The V end lost 0 bases, the J end lost 4 bases, and 12 bases lay between the germline ends. Per germline, CDR1 LGHNA and CDR2 YSLEER. This CDR3 is 15 amino acids long. The CDR3 nucleotides read TGCGCCAGCAGCCAAGACCGCGTGGGGGGCACTGAAGCTTTCTTT. It encodes CASSQDRVGGTEAFF.

The V and J genes are TRBV6-5 and TRBJ1-1, with 9 bases identical to TRBD1. The V gene's germline CDR1 is MNHEY and CDR2 SVGAGI. The CDR3 extends over 14 amino acids. Trimming at V came to 4 bases and at J to 6 bases, leaving 6 bases not matched to a gene. CDR3 residues: CASSLTGGPAEAFF. In DNA, the CDR3 is TGTGCCAGCAGTTTGACAGGGGGTCCGGCTGAAGCTTTCTTT.

This sequence joins TRBV7-8 and TRBJ2-2; D is perhaps TRBD2 (6 bases). Per germline, CDR1 SGHVS and CDR2 FQNEAQ. The V and J ends lost 5 bases and 7 bases respectively, with 17 bases between them. The CDR3 runs 15 residues. This CDR3 is CASSPVAAGVGELFF. The CDR3 coding sequence is TGTGCCAGCAGCCCAGTAGCGGCTGGTGTCGGGGAGCTGTTTTTT. The entire variable domain, with the rest obtained from reference TRBV7-8 and TRBJ2-2, is as follows: GAGVSQSPRYKVAKRGQDVALRCDPISGHVSLFWYQQALGQGPEFLTYFQNEAQLDKSGLPSDRFFAERPEGSVSTLKIQRTQQEDSAVYLCASSPVAAGVGELFFGEGSRLTVL.

The rearrangement links TRBV19 to TRBJ2-5; 7 positions agree with TRBD1. Germline V CDR1 and CDR2: LNHDA, SQIVND (reference sequence). The V segment lost 11 bases and the J segment 1 base; nucleotides outside the gene matches: 13. CDR3 length: 15 amino acids. The CDR3: CAGRTPGQFQETQYF. CDR3 DNA sequence: TGTGCCGGGCGAACTCCGGGACAGTTCCAAGAGACCCAGTACTTC.